What follows are 3 T cell receptor beta chains derived from one specimen sequenced in a study of shared clonotypes between healthy human individuals. Assay: immunoSEQ multiplex PCR; the TCRdb copy retains only in-frame clones and omits some. The table shows hundreds of thousands of clones, with more than 70% occurring only once. Sequencing input: PBMCs. The receptors derive from a middle-aged woman in good health. Some clones in this sample may be carry-over from other donors' samples.

This rearrangement joins TRBV6-1 to TRBJ2-7; 9 nucleotides agree with TRBD1. The CDR3 is 13 amino acids. Germline-derived CDR1 and CDR2 are MNHNS and SASEGT. Trimming cost V 5 bases and J 2 bases; bases outside gene matches: 1. The CDR3 reads CASSNRGPYEQYF. The CDR3 nucleotides read TGTGCCAGCAGTAACAGGGGGCCCTACGAGCAGTACTTC.

The chain combines TRBV4-2 with TRBJ1-5, with 7 positions matching TRBD1. The CDR3 consists of 15 residues. Germline V gene sequence: CDR1 LGHNA, CDR2 YNFKEQ. The ends lost 0 bases at V and 7 bases at J; junction bases unmatched: 6. Here the CDR3 reads CASSQEYRGGQPQHF. Here the CDR3 DNA reads TGTGCCAGCAGCCAAGAGTACAGGGGAGGGCAGCCCCAGCATTTT.

This clone was picked up one time. V usage is TRBV10-3 and J usage is TRBJ1-1; D gene ambiguous. V lost 5 bases and J lost 1, with 11 bases in between. Germline V gene lookup returns CDR1 ENHRY and CDR2 SYGVKD. This CDR3 is 14 amino acids long. The CDR3, as DNA: TGTGCCATCAGTTCCTGGGAGGGGAACACTGAAGCTTTCTTT. Translated: CAISSWEGNTEAFF.